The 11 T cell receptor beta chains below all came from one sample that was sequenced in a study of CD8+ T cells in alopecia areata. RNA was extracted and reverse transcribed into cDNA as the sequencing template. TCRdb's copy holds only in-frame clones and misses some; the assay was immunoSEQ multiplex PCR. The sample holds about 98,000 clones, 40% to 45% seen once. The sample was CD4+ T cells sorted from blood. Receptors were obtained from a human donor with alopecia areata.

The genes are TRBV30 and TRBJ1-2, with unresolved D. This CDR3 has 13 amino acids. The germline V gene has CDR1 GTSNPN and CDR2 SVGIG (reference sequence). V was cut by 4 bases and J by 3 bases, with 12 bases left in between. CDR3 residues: CAWTGGSDYGYTF. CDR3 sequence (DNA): TGTGCCTGGACTGGCGGGAGTGACTATGGCTACACCTTC.

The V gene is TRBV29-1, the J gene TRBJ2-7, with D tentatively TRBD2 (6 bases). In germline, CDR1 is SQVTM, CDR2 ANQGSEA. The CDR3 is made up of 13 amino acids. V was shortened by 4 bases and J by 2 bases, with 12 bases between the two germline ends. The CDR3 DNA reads TGCAGCGTTGGAAGTCGGGGGACCTACGAGCAGTACTTC. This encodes CSVGSRGTYEQYF.

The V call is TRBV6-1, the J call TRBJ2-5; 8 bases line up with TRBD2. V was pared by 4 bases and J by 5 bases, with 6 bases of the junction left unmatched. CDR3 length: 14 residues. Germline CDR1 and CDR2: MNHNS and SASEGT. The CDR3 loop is CASSVRGGGETQYF. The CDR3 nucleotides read TGTGCCAGCAGTGTCCGGGGGGGCGGGGAGACCCAGTACTTC.

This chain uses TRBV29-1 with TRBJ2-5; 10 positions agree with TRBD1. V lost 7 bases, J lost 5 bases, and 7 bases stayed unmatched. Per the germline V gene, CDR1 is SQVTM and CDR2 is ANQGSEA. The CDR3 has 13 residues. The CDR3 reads CSAGQGVGETQYF. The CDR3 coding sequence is TGCAGCGCCGGACAGGGGGTCGGGGAGACCCAGTACTTC.

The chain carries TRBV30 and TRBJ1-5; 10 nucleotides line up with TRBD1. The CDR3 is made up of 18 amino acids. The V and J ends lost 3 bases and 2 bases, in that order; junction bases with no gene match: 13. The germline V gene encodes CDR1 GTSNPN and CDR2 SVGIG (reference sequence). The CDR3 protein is CAWSEGTGASPGNQPQHF. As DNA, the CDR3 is TGTGCCTGGAGCGAAGGGACAGGGGCAAGCCCCGGCAATCAGCCCCAGCATTTT.

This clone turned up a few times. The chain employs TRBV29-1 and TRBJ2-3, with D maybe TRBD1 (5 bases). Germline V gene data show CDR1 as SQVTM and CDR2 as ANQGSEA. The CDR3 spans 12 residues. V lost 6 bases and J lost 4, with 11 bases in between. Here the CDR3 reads CSVDGHSDTQYF. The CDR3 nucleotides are TGCAGCGTGGATGGACATTCAGATACGCAGTATTTT.

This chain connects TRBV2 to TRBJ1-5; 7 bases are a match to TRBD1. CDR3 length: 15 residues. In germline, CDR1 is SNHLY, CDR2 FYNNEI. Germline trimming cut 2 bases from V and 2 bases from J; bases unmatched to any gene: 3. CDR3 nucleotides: TGTGCCAGCAGTGAAAGACAGGGCGGCAATCAGCCCCAGCATTTT. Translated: CASSERQGGNQPQHF.

The CDR3 loop is CSVIGTQNYEQYF. The CDR3 DNA reads as TGCAGCGTTATCGGGACCCAAAACTACGAGCAGTACTTC. The rearrangement links TRBV29-1 to TRBJ2-7; D is possibly TRBD1 or TRBD2 (5 bases each). The CDR3 loop spans 13 amino acids. Germline CDR1 SQVTM, CDR2 ANQGSEA. With 5 bases removed from V and 3 bases from J, the gap between germline ends came to 14 bases.

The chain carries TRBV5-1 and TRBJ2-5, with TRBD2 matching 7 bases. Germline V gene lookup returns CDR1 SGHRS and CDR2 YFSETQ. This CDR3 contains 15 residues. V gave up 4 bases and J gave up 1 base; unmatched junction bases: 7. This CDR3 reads CASSLQAGSQETQYF. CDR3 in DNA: TGCGCCAGCAGCCTGCAAGCGGGGTCCCAAGAGACCCAGTACTTC.

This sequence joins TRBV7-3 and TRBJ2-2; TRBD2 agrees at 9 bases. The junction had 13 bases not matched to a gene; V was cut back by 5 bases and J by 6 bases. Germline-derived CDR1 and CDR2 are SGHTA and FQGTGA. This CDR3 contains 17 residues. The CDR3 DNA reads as TGTGCCAGCAGCAGAGTACCCGGGACTAGCACGGCCGGGGAGCTGTTTTTT. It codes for CASSRVPGTSTAGELFF.

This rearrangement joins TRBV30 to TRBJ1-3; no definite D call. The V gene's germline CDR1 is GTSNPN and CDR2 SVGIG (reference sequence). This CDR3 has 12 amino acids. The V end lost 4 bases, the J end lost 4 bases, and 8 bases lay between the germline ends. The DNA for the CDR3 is TGTGCCTGGAAAGCTCCCGGAAACACCATATATTTT. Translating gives CAWKAPGNTIYF.